This is a list of T cell receptor beta chains from one sample in a study of identical twins. TCRdb re-called the 5' RACE reads with MiXCR, one entry per CDR3 protein. This table has roughly 1.6 million distinct CDR3 sequences, more than 30% appearing once. Sequencing input: cord blood. Receptor source: a newborn girl in good health. Both conserved end residues are part of each CDR3. The D gene is left open where the match is weak. For some rows the clone size is stated as once, few or many, or as a class when expanded; others skip it.

size: NA
V: TRBV12-3/TRBV12-4
D: NA
J: TRBJ1-5
DNA: TGTGCCAGCAGGCCGGGGCCTAGCAATCAGCCCCAGCATTTT
CDR3: CASRPGPSNQPQHF

size: NA
V: TRBV19
D: NA
J: TRBJ1-1
DNA: TGTGCCAGTCAGGACGGCACTGAAGCTTTCTTT
CDR3: CASQDGTEAFF

size: NA
V: TRBV12-3/TRBV12-4
D: NA
J: TRBJ2-7
DNA: TGTGCCAGCGGCACACAGGTTAACCACGAGCAGTACTTC
CDR3: CASGTQVNHEQYF

size: few
V: TRBV7-6
D: NA
J: TRBJ2-7
DNA: TGTGCCAGCAGCCCTCGAGACGGGTTTGGCGGGGCCCGTAACTACGAGCAGTACTTC
CDR3: CASSPRDGFGGARNYEQYF

size: NA
V: TRBV6-5
D: TRBD1
J: TRBJ1-5
DNA: TGTGCCAGCAGTTACTCCGGGGCAGGGGGCGATCAGCCCCAGCATTTT
CDR3: CASSYSGAGGDQPQHF

size: many
V: TRBV4-2
D: NA
J: TRBJ1-4
DNA: TGTGCCAGCAGCCTCTTCAGGGCAACTAATGAAAAACTGTTTTTT
CDR3: CASSLFRATNEKLFF

size: NA
V: TRBV20-1
D: NA
J: TRBJ2-7
DNA: TGCAGTGCTAGAGATCACCCCGGATCCTCCTACGAGCAGTACTTC
CDR3: CSARDHPGSSYEQYF

size: NA
V: TRBV7-9
D: TRBD2
J: TRBJ2-4
DNA: TGTGCCAGCAGCTCTGACCCAGAGTGGGCGCGGGAGCAGTACTTC
CDR3: CASSSDPEWAREQYF

size: NA
V: TRBV7-9
D: NA
J: TRBJ2-1
DNA: TGTGCCAGCAGCTTTCGGACAGCGCAAGAGACCCAGTTCTTC
CDR3: CASSFRTAQETQFF

size: many
V: TRBV6-5
D: NA
J: TRBJ2-5
DNA: TGTGCCAGCAGTTACTCCCAGGTTGGGGTAGAGACCCAGTACTTC
CDR3: CASSYSQVGVETQYF